Detailed here is one TCR beta chain. Its target is not known. This entry belongs to a study of cytomegalovirus exposure and HLA in healthy donors. Study-wide findings and caveats: Prediction of most subjects' HLA-A and HLA-B alleles by TCR beta sequences was reportedly accurate.

The V and J ends lost 4 bases and 0 bases respectively, with 10 bases between them. Germline lookup yields CDR1 MDHEN and CDR2 SYDVKM. The CDR3 length is 15 residues. Everyone who donated was a healthy bone marrow donor. A multiplex PCR was run with 60 Vbeta primers and 13 Jbeta primers. Profiled with immunoSEQ multiplex PCR; TCRdb holds only in-frame clones, not every one. Here the sample spans around 50,000 clones, about 80% being singletons. The sequence was obtained from a man between 40 and 49 years old in good health and CMV-seronegative. The specimen was PBMCs. This chain joins TRBV28 and TRBJ1-5; D not certain. In DNA form, the CDR3 reads TGTGCCAGCAGTTCGGTCCAGGATAGCAATCAGCCCCAGCATTTT. The encoded protein is CASSSVQDSNQPQHF.